The clone carrying this T cell receptor (beta chain) ranks as medium-sized. TCRdb itself ran the 5' RACE reads through MiXCR, one entry per CDR3 protein. The sample includes 55,000 to 80,000 distinct CDR3 sequences, approximately 23% of them seen just once. Trimming took 6 bases from V and 0 from J; bases not matched to a gene: 2. The germline gives CDR1 MNHEY, CDR2 SVGAGI. This CDR3 contains 14 residues. The sample taken for sequencing was memory CD4+ T cells sorted from a lymph node. Subset: memory CD4+ T cells, CD4+CD45RO+CD25-. The source is a female donor with breast cancer. The chain couples TRBV6-5 to TRBJ1-3, with 7 bases lining up with TRBD1. The CDR3 is CASSDRASGNTIYF. Here the CDR3 DNA reads TGTGCCAGCAGCGACAGGGCCTCTGGAAACACCATATATTTT.